Below, 28 T cell receptor beta chains from the same sample are listed, as sequenced in a study of PD-1 blockade in classical Hodgkin lymphoma. Sequencing used immunoSEQ multiplex PCR; TCRdb keeps in-frame clones, though not all of them. The repertoire holds more than 25,000 clones, 78% seen once, with roughly a third in the top ten. Each patient's relapse followed autologous stem cell transplantation, and brentuximab vedotin exposure varied. The material sequenced was peripheral blood mononuclear cells (PBMCs), taken before the second cycle of nivolumab. All receptors derive from a human donor with classical Hodgkin lymphoma.

The chain is built from TRBV6-1 and TRBJ2-1; D gene ambiguous. Germline V gene lookup returns CDR1 MNHNS and CDR2 SASEGT. Trimming left V 6 bases short and J 4 bases short, with 7 bases between. The CDR3 is 12 amino acids. The CDR3 DNA sequence: TGTGCCAGCAGACCCGGGTACAATGAGCAGTTCTTC. As protein: CASRPGYNEQFF.

V and J are TRBV2 and TRBJ1-3; 9 bases are a match to TRBD1. CDR1 and CDR2 from the germline V gene are SNHLY and FYNNEI. With 4 bases clipped from V and 8 bases from J, the junction kept 9 bases outside the gene matches. This CDR3 region has 15 residues. DNA for the CDR3: TGTGCCAGCAGTGGTCCGGGACAGGGAACCGACACCATATATTTT. Translating gives CASSGPGQGTDTIYF.

The chain joins TRBV19 to TRBJ1-5, with TRBD1 identical over 9 bases. V trimming: 5 bases; J trimming: 6 bases; junction bases outside the gene matches: 5. Looked up from germline, CDR1 is LNHDA and CDR2 is SQIVND (reference sequence). This CDR3 region has 14 residues. DNA for the CDR3: TGTGCCAGTAGTGTCCCGGGACAGGGTCAGCCCCAGCATTTT. Translating it yields CASSVPGQGQPQHF. Full variable domain (rest looked up from reference TRBV19 and TRBJ1-5): DGGITQSPKYLFRKEGQNVTLSCEQNLNHDAMYWYRQDPGQGLRLIYYSQIVNDFQKGDIAEGYSVSREKKESFPLTVTSAQKNPTAFYLCASSVPGQGQPQHFGDGTRLSIL.

This clone ranks as medium-sized (0.01 to 0.1%). V gene TRBV2 combines with J gene TRBJ1-4; D is unresolved. The CDR3 extends over 16 amino acids. Between the trimmed V and J ends, which lost 5 bases and 0 bases, there was a span of 13 bases. Looked up from germline, CDR1 is SNHLY and CDR2 is FYNNEI. In nucleotides, the CDR3 is TGTGCCAGCAGTCTTAGGAGAAGTGCAACTAATGAAAAACTGTTTTTT. Translating it yields CASSLRRSATNEKLFF.

This clone showed up just once. This chain uses TRBV11-3 with TRBJ2-1; maybe TRBD1 (6 bases). V dropped 3 bases and J dropped 8 bases, with 11 bases sitting between them. The CDR3 extends over 13 amino acids. Germline V gives CDR1 SGHNT, CDR2 YENEEA. The CDR3 nucleotides read TGTGCCAGCAGCTTGTACAGGGTAGATGAGCAGTTCTTC. Translation: CASSLYRVDEQFF.

The genes are TRBV11-2 and TRBJ1-6; D gene unclear. This CDR3 spans 15 amino acids. Germline V gene data show CDR1 as SGHAT and CDR2 as FQNNGV. Between the trimmed V and J ends, which lost 2 bases and 8 bases, there was a span of 13 bases. The CDR3 spells CASSLNGILDSPLHF. CDR3 in DNA: TGTGCCAGCAGCTTAAACGGGATTCTAGATTCACCCCTCCACTTT.

This rearrangement joins TRBV6-6 to TRBJ1-3; D remains unclear. Trimming pared 10 bases from V and 0 bases from J, leaving 10 bases between. This CDR3 region has 13 residues. From germline, CDR1 is MNHNY and CDR2 SVGAGI (reference sequence). This chain's CDR3 is CATSGVSGNTIYF. The CDR3 DNA reads TGTGCCACTTCTGGGGTCTCTGGAAACACCATATATTTT.

The chain has TRBV18 and TRBJ1-1; TRBD1 matches at 9 bases. The CDR3 length is 15 residues. Germline values: CDR1 KGHSH, CDR2 LQKENI. With 4 bases clipped from V and 4 bases from J, the junction kept 7 bases outside the gene matches. In DNA form, the CDR3 reads TGTGCCAGCTCACTTCGACAGGGGGATGGCACTGAAGCTTTCTTT. Translated, it gives CASSLRQGDGTEAFF.

A few counts support this clone. The genes are TRBV20-1 and TRBJ1-1; D might be TRBD1 (5 bases). The CDR3 is made up of 11 amino acids. V dropped 6 bases and J dropped 7 bases, with 12 bases sitting between them. From germline, CDR1 is DFQATT and CDR2 SNEGSKA (reference sequence). The DNA of the CDR3 is TGCAGTGCCCCGACAGACAATGAAGCTTTCTTT. Translation gives CSAPTDNEAFF.

The chain combines TRBV6-6 with TRBJ2-5, with no clear D. The germline V and J ends were trimmed by 6 bases and 0 bases, with 11 bases remaining between them. The CDR3 is made up of 14 amino acids. CDR1 is MNHNY, CDR2 SVGAGI, per germline (reference sequence). The CDR3 loop is CASRKNTYQETQYF. The CDR3, as DNA: TGTGCCAGCAGAAAAAACACGTACCAAGAGACCCAGTACTTC.

V and J are TRBV4-1 and TRBJ2-1, with 7 positions matching TRBD2. Germline CDR1 is MGHRA and CDR2 is YSYEKL. CDR3 length: 18 amino acids. Germline trimming cut 0 bases from V and 0 bases from J; bases unmatched to any gene: 8. As DNA, the CDR3 is TGCGCCAGCAGCCAAGATCCGGGGACTACCAGCTCCTACAATGAGCAGTTCTTC. This gives the protein CASSQDPGTTSSYNEQFF.

The chain combines TRBV7-9 with TRBJ2-7, with TRBD1 identical over 7 bases. The CDR3 spans 15 residues. Unmatched junction bases numbered 5, after V lost 2 bases and J lost 1 base. Germline values: CDR1 SEHNR, CDR2 FQNEAQ (reference sequence). In DNA, the CDR3 is TGTGCCAGCAGCTTACAGGGGGTGGATTCCTACGAGCAGTACTTC. Translation: CASSLQGVDSYEQYF.

This sequence joins TRBV11-3 and TRBJ2-4; 9 bases map to TRBD1. Germline V gene lookup returns CDR1 SGHNT and CDR2 YENEEA. V lost 5 bases and J lost 8; bases outside the gene matches: 7. The CDR3 covers 14 residues. The CDR3 nucleotides read TGTGCCAGCAGCCCCCGGACAGGGGAGGACATTCAGTACTTC. Protein product: CASSPRTGEDIQYF. The full variable domain, its missing parts supplied by reference TRBV11-3 and TRBJ2-4, is EAGVVQSPRYKIIEKKQPVAFWCNPISGHNTLYWYLQNLGQGPELLIRYENEEAVDDSQLPKDRFSAERLKGVDSTLKIQPAELGDSAVYLCASSPRTGEDIQYFGAGTRLSVL.

V usage is TRBV6-5 and J usage is TRBJ1-5; D gene unclear. The germline V and J ends were trimmed by 6 bases and 3 bases, with 9 bases remaining between them. The germline gives CDR1 MNHEY, CDR2 SVGAGI. The CDR3 loop spans 13 amino acids. This CDR3 is CASSRWVNQPQHF. The CDR3 DNA follows: TGTGCCAGCAGCCGGTGGGTCAATCAGCCCCAGCATTTT.

A single count supports this clone. The rearrangement joins TRBV4-3 to TRBJ1-6, with TRBD1 matching 12 bases. CDR1 and CDR2 from the germline V gene are LGHNA and YSLEER. Trimming cost V 0 bases and J 10 bases; bases outside gene matches: 4. The CDR3 loop spans 16 amino acids. DNA of the CDR3: TGCGCCAGCAGCCAAGAGGGGGACAGGGGGCAATCACCCCTCCACTTT. The encoded protein is CASSQEGDRGQSPLHF.

V gene TRBV25-1 combines with J gene TRBJ1-3, with D hard to call. V dropped 4 bases and J dropped 1 base, with 14 bases sitting between them. Germline V gene data show CDR1 as MGHDK and CDR2 as SYGVNS. The CDR3 is made up of 16 amino acids. The CDR3 region has the DNA TGTGCCAGCAGTGCGGCAGTAGGGCCTTCTGGAAACACCATATATTTT. It specifies CASSAAVGPSGNTIYF.

The J gene is TRBJ1-6, the V gene TRBV7-2, with D possibly being TRBD1 (5 bases). This CDR3 is built from 15 residues. V was trimmed by 1 base and J by 8 bases, leaving 12 bases between them. Germline loops: CDR1 SGHTA, CDR2 FQGNSA. For the CDR3, the DNA is TGTGCCAGCAGCTTAGTTCCGGGGACGGATTCACCCCTCCACTTT. It specifies CASSLVPGTDSPLHF. Combining the CDR3 with reference TRBV7-2 and TRBJ1-6 gives the whole variable domain GAGVSQSPSNKVTEKGKDVELRCDPISGHTALYWYRQSLGQGLEFLIYFQGNSAPDKSGLPSDRFSAERTGGSVSTLTIQRTQQEDSAVYLCASSLVPGTDSPLHFGNGTRLTVT.

The rearrangement uses TRBV27 and TRBJ1-1; TRBD1 is a possible D gene (6 bases). Germline V gene sequence: CDR1 MNHEY, CDR2 SMNVEV (reference sequence). This CDR3 has 15 residues. The V end lost 3 bases, the J end lost 1 base, and 12 bases lay between the germline ends. This CDR3 reads CASSFLDRRNTEAFF. As DNA, the CDR3 is TGTGCCAGCAGTTTTCTGGACAGAAGGAACACTGAAGCTTTCTTT.

The count of this clone is one. The chain employs TRBV2 and TRBJ2-5; the match to TRBD1 covers 7 bases. Looked up from germline, CDR1 is SNHLY and CDR2 is FYNNEI. The CDR3 runs 11 residues. V was pared by 0 bases and J by 13 bases, with 2 bases of the junction left unmatched. The CDR3 protein is CASSEATGSYF. As DNA, the CDR3 is TGTGCCAGCAGTGAAGCGACAGGGTCGTACTTC. The full variable domain, in which reference TRBV2 and TRBJ2-5 provide the parts outside the CDR3, is EPEVTQTPSHQVTQMGQEVILRCVPISNHLYFYWYRQILGQKVEFLVSFYNNEISEKSEIFDDQFSVERPDGSNFTLKIRSTKLEDSAMYFCASSEATGSYFGPGTRLLVL.

The chain recombines TRBV9 with TRBJ2-7; 8 nucleotides align to TRBD1. J lost 3 bases, V lost 3 bases, and 11 bases had no gene match. CDR1 and CDR2 (germline): SGDLS, YYNGEE. The CDR3 has 16 amino acids. This CDR3 reads CASSAHLLGQGYEQYF. In DNA form, the CDR3 reads TGTGCCAGCAGCGCTCATCTTCTAGGACAGGGCTACGAGCAGTACTTC.

The chain has TRBV5-1 and TRBJ1-1, with D possibly TRBD1 on 6 matching bases. V lost 2 bases to trimming and J lost 5 bases, with 19 bases between them. Germline lookup yields CDR1 SGHRS and CDR2 YFSETQ. This CDR3 contains 16 residues. CDR3 sequence: CASSLQPTDSATEAFF. CDR3 DNA: TGCGCCAGCAGCTTACAACCCACGGACAGCGCTACTGAAGCTTTCTTT. Based on the CDR3 plus reference TRBV5-1 and TRBJ1-1, the full variable domain is KAGVTQTPRYLIKTRGQQVTLSCSPISGHRSVSWYQQTPGQGLQFLFEYFSETQRNKGNFPGRFSGRQFSNSRSEMNVSTLELGDSALYLCASSLQPTDSATEAFFGQGTRLTVV.

This clone was seen a handful of times. The chain recombines TRBV4-3 with TRBJ1-5; D possibly corresponds to TRBD1 (5 bases). The CDR3 length is 13 residues. V was shortened by 3 bases and J by 2 bases, with 5 bases between the two germline ends. Per germline, CDR1 LGHNA and CDR2 YSLEER. Here the CDR3 DNA reads TGCGCCAGCAGCCAGGGGGGCAATCAGCCCCAGCATTTT. Translated, it gives CASSQGGNQPQHF.

The chain employs TRBV9 and TRBJ1-1; the D gene is possibly TRBD1 (5 bases). The CDR3 consists of 15 residues. V shed 3 bases and J shed 0 bases, with 12 bases lying between them. Looked up from germline, CDR1 is SGDLS and CDR2 is YYNGEE. The CDR3 region has the DNA TGTGCCAGCAGCGCCCCACGGGGGTTGAACACTGAAGCTTTCTTT. Encoded protein: CASSAPRGLNTEAFF.

V and J are TRBV28 and TRBJ2-7; D could derive from TRBD1 or TRBD2 (5 bases each). V dropped 4 bases and J dropped 4 bases, with 17 bases sitting between them. Germline CDR1 reads MDHEN; CDR2 reads SYDVKM. The CDR3 has 15 residues. This CDR3 reads CASSYRDPGRYEQYF. The CDR3 DNA reads as TGTGCCAGCAGTTACCGGGACCCCGGAAGGTACGAGCAGTACTTC.

This rearrangement joins TRBV7-9 to TRBJ1-2, with no clear D. Trimming stripped 1 base from V and 4 bases from J, with 7 bases between. CDR1 is SEHNR, CDR2 FQNEAQ, per germline (reference sequence). This CDR3 is built from 13 residues. DNA for the CDR3: TGTGCCAGCAGCTTAGTGTGGCTCTATGGCTACACCTTC. Translation: CASSLVWLYGYTF.

This sequence joins TRBV6-1 and TRBJ1-1, with 7 nucleotides matching TRBD1. V dropped 6 bases and J dropped 1; count of bases not matched to a gene: 5. Germline CDR1 is MNHNS and CDR2 is SASEGT. CDR3 size: 14 residues. CDR3 sequence (DNA): TGTGCCAGCAGCTCAGGGGGGCAGAACACTGAAGCTTTCTTT. Protein: CASSSGGQNTEAFF.

The J gene is TRBJ2-3, the V gene TRBV5-1, with 8 bases identical to TRBD2. The germline gives CDR1 SGHRS, CDR2 YFSETQ. The CDR3 loop spans 17 amino acids. Trimming at V came to 0 bases and at J to 2 bases, leaving 8 bases not matched to a gene. CDR3 sequence reads: CASSLGGGPIITDTQYF. The DNA of the CDR3 is TGCGCCAGCAGCTTGGGCGGGGGGCCAATCATCACAGATACGCAGTATTTT.

This chain links TRBV28 with TRBJ2-5, with D perhaps matching TRBD2 (6 bases). V lost 4 bases, J lost 3 bases, and 15 bases lay in between. Germline V gives CDR1 MDHEN, CDR2 SYDVKM. The CDR3 is 15 amino acids. CDR3 nucleotides: TGTGCCAGCAGTTCCCCGAGGTCGGGGGAAGAGACCCAGTACTTC. Amino acids: CASSSPRSGEETQYF.